The T cell receptor (beta chain) under discussion was sequenced for a study of blood T cell repertoires in COVID-19. Profiled with immunoSEQ multiplex PCR; TCRdb holds only in-frame clones, not every one. The table lists about 330,000 clones, roughly 90% of them singletons. Across 20 to 25 US areas, participants ranged in age from about 18 to 90 years. Cohorts were assigned according to the clinical history that participants reported. The sequence was collected from a woman in her thirties who had recovered from COVID-19. Sequencing was carried out using PBMCs or T cells enriched from blood (not recorded which).

The CDR3 is CASRTQGGAEQYF. The CDR3 DNA reads TGTGCCAGCAGGACCCAGGGAGGGGCCGAGCAGTACTTC. The rearrangement uses TRBV11-1 and TRBJ2-7; TRBD2 aligns across 7 bases. Looked up from germline, CDR1 is SGHAT and CDR2 is FQDESV (reference sequence). The CDR3 has 13 amino acids. With 6 bases clipped from V and 6 bases from J, the junction kept 8 bases outside the gene matches.